This is a list of T cell receptor beta chains from one sample in a study of regulatory T cells in long-lasting Graves disease. TCRdb redid the calling of the multiplex PCR reads with MiXCR, one entry per CDR3 protein. The sample carries about 660,000 distinct CDR3 sequences, 25% to 30% recorded once. The material sequenced was peripheral blood mononuclear cells (PBMCs), taken when the disease was refractory, from a patient treated with antithyroid drugs. Receptors were obtained from a female donor with Graves disease. The CDR3 runs from the conserved cysteine through the conserved F or W. Clone size appears in some rows only: once, few, many, or a class for an expanded clone.

v_gene	abundance	j_gene	CDR3aa
TRBV28	few	TRBJ2-5	CASSLYGYQETQYF
TRBV10-3	few	TRBJ2-7	CAISESGSYEQYF
TRBV3-1	NA	TRBJ1-1	CASSQGTGDLGTEAFF
TRBV18	few	TRBJ2-7	CASSPSRTTYEQYF
TRBV2	many	TRBJ1-1	CASTRGRSGVVAEAFF
TRBV20-1	few	TRBJ2-3	CSALLAERTDTQYF
TRBV7-3	NA	TRBJ1-4	CASSLLSGGVNEKLFF
TRBV2	many	TRBJ1-2	CAWAGTGYGYTF
TRBV30	few	TRBJ1-2	CAWLGDSYTF
TRBV6-2/TRBV6-3	once	TRBJ1-1	CASITRGSNTEAFF
TRBV27	few	TRBJ1-4	CASSLYGVGEKLFF
TRBV2	many	TRBJ2-7	CAGQGASYEQYF
TRBV28	many	TRBJ1-2	CASSRVDYGYTF
TRBV15	few	TRBJ1-2	CATSRASTNYGYTF
TRBV7-9	NA	TRBJ1-4	CASSLEDTNFYEKLFF
TRBV24-1	NA	TRBJ1-5	CAASDYSNQPQHF
TRBV11-2	many	TRBJ2-7	CASSLKGRATPTYEQYF
TRBV5-1	NA	TRBJ1-6	CASSRLGPSNSPLHF
TRBV7-9	many	TRBJ2-5	CASSLVTETQYF
TRBV12-3/TRBV12-4	NA	TRBJ1-2	CASSPAAGSGYTF
TRBV6-1	many	TRBJ1-2	CASRPGQSGYGYTF
TRBV20-1	few	TRBJ2-5	CSANKGDYRETQYF
TRBV6-1	once	TRBJ2-5	CASSSTGTIQETQYF
TRBV30	NA	TRBJ1-5	CAWRRPGENQPQHF
TRBV13	NA	TRBJ2-2	CASSNRQGYTGELFF
TRBV6-1	NA	TRBJ2-7	CACSVQGSYEQYF
TRBV6-9	few	TRBJ2-6	CASSYGGVGSGANVLTF